The next 25 T cell receptor beta chains were all read from a single sample in a study of blood T cell repertoires in COVID-19. Profiled with immunoSEQ multiplex PCR; TCRdb holds only in-frame clones, not every one. In the table there are some 150,000 clones, 78% of which are singletons. Sequencing was performed on peripheral blood. The receptors derive from a woman older than 75 with acute or convalescent COVID-19.

The rearrangement uses TRBV5-6 and TRBJ1-2; the D gene is possibly TRBD1 (6 bases). This CDR3 region has 14 residues. Trimming left V 2 bases short and J 4 bases short, with 12 bases between. Looked up from germline, CDR1 is SGHDT and CDR2 is YYEEEE. The CDR3 is CASSFDRKAYGYTF. The CDR3 nucleotides read TGTGCCAGCAGCTTTGACAGGAAAGCCTATGGCTACACCTTC.

This clone was detected only once. This chain joins TRBV5-1 and TRBJ1-2; 8 positions agree with TRBD1. J lost 8 bases, V lost 1 base, and 13 bases had no gene match. From germline, CDR1 is SGHRS and CDR2 YFSETQ. This CDR3 comprises 16 residues. The CDR3 loop reads CASSLTAMTGERGYTF. Here the CDR3 DNA reads TGCGCCAGCAGCTTGACGGCTATGACAGGGGAGAGGGGCTACACCTTC. The variable domain in full, completed from reference TRBV5-1 and TRBJ1-2, reads KAGVTQTPRYLIKTRGQQVTLSCSPISGHRSVSWYQQTPGQGLQFLFEYFSETQRNKGNFPGRFSGRQFSNSRSEMNVSTLELGDSALYLCASSLTAMTGERGYTFGSGTRLTVV.

The rearrangement joins TRBV7-3 to TRBJ1-2; D call uncertain. The CDR3 sequence is 13 residues long. V was shortened by 5 bases and J by 5 bases, with 12 bases between the two germline ends. Germline values: CDR1 SGHTA, CDR2 FQGTGA. The CDR3 coding sequence is TGTGCCAGCAGCCCGGGTGGAGCGTATGGCTACACCTTC. Protein: CASSPGGAYGYTF.

The V gene is TRBV6-5, the J gene TRBJ1-2, with D uncertain. Germline values: CDR1 MNHEY, CDR2 SVGAGI. V was clipped by 3 bases and J by 8 bases, with 16 bases between them. CDR3 length: 14 residues. CDR3 sequence: CASSYTARDGGYTF. The CDR3 DNA reads TGTGCCAGCAGTTATACCGCCCGAGACGGGGGCTACACCTTC.

The chain couples TRBV3-1 (or the pseudogene TRBV3-2) to TRBJ2-7; D may be TRBD1 (6 bases). The CDR3 is 15 amino acids. V gave up 4 bases and J gave up 5 bases, with 18 bases separating them. Germline CDR1 and CDR2: LGHDT and YNNKEL (reference sequence). CDR3 loop: CASSPRQALLDEQYF. In DNA form, the CDR3 reads TGTGCCAGCAGCCCTCGACAGGCCCTTTTAGACGAGCAGTACTTC.

V is TRBV9 and J is TRBJ2-2, with a tentative D call TRBD2 (6 bases). This CDR3 spans 15 amino acids. Trimming left V 1 base short and J 4 bases short, with 11 bases between. Germline V gene lookup returns CDR1 SGDLS and CDR2 YYNGEE. The CDR3 DNA is TGTGCCAGCAGCGTACTAGCGTCAGTCACCGGGGAGCTGTTTTTT. It encodes CASSVLASVTGELFF.

This sequence joins TRBV6-6 and TRBJ2-7, with a tentative D call TRBD2 (6 bases). This CDR3 comprises 14 residues. The germline CDR1 and CDR2 sequences are MNHNY and SVGAGI (reference sequence). The ends were cut back, 2 bases at V and 0 bases at J, with 8 bases in the middle. CDR3 residues: CASSYRRDSYEQYF. CDR3 sequence (DNA): TGTGCCAGCAGTTACAGGAGGGACTCCTACGAGCAGTACTTC.

This clone was observed a handful of times. V and J are TRBV6-1 and TRBJ1-3; a possible D gene is TRBD1 (6 bases). The length of the CDR3 is 14 residues. V was clipped by 2 bases and J by 2 bases, with 7 bases between them. Germline CDR1 MNHNS, CDR2 SASEGT. The CDR3 sequence: CASSEQGTGNTIYF. The DNA of the CDR3 is TGTGCCAGCAGTGAACAGGGGACTGGAAACACCATATATTTT.

The chain links TRBV15 to TRBJ1-4; D remains unclear. The CDR3 loop spans 15 amino acids. Per germline, CDR1 LNHNV and CDR2 YYDKDF (reference sequence). Trimming took 5 bases from V and 3 from J, leaving 13 bases between them. Written as DNA, the CDR3 is TGTGCCACCAGCCAAGAGCGGCGGCCTAATGAAAAACTGTTTTTT. Translation: CATSQERRPNEKLFF.

This clone was observed a handful of times. V gene TRBV29-1 combines with J gene TRBJ1-1, with TRBD1 as a possible D gene (5 bases). The CDR3 loop spans 13 amino acids. V was clipped by 2 bases and J by 5 bases, with 12 bases between them. CDR1 and CDR2 (germline): SQVTM, ANQGSEA. This chain's CDR3 is CSVERDFSTEAFF. In nucleotides, the CDR3 is TGCAGCGTTGAAAGGGACTTCAGTACTGAAGCTTTCTTT.

There are a few counts of this clone. CDR3: CASSFGGGKVGNQPQHF. In nucleotides, the CDR3 is TGTGCCAGCAGCTTCGGGGGGGGAAAGGTGGGCAATCAGCCCCAGCATTTT. J is TRBJ1-5 and V is TRBV7-8; TRBD1 is a possible D gene (5 bases). Per germline, CDR1 SGHVS and CDR2 FQNEAQ. V lost 3 bases and J lost 2, with 17 bases in between. The CDR3 runs 17 residues.

V usage is TRBV6-5 and J usage is TRBJ2-7; TRBD1 matches at 8 bases. Germline lookup yields CDR1 MNHEY and CDR2 SVGAGI. CDR3 length: 15 residues. V shed 10 bases and J 4 bases; nucleotides not matched to a gene: 15. CDR3 residues: CAIFRAPGTGYEQYF. The CDR3 DNA follows: TGTGCCATCTTTAGGGCCCCCGGGACAGGATACGAGCAGTACTTC.

The chain is built from TRBV7-2 and TRBJ2-5, with 10 positions matching TRBD1. Germline assignment: CDR1 SGHTA and CDR2 FQGNSA. This CDR3 has 15 residues. After removal of 5 bases from V and 7 bases from J, the junction contained 10 bases not matched to a gene. CDR3 protein: CASSGRQGAVSTQYF. The CDR3 DNA reads as TGTGCCAGCAGCGGAAGACAGGGGGCGGTATCGACCCAGTACTTC. The entire variable domain, with the rest obtained from reference TRBV7-2 and TRBJ2-5, is as follows: GAGVSQSPSNKVTEKGKDVELRCDPISGHTALYWYRQSLGQGLEFLIYFQGNSAPDKSGLPSDRFSAERTGGSVSTLTIQRTQQEDSAVYLCASSGRQGAVSTQYFGPGTRLLVL.

This chain connects TRBV5-1 to TRBJ2-3; perhaps TRBD1 as D (6 bases). The CDR3 loop spans 14 amino acids. From germline, CDR1 is SGHRS and CDR2 YFSETQ. V was trimmed by 3 bases and J by 7 bases, leaving 15 bases between them. The CDR3 here is CASSSGHGPNTQYF. CDR3 in DNA: TGCGCCAGCAGCTCGGGACACGGACCGAATACGCAGTATTTT.

J is TRBJ1-1 and V is TRBV12-3 or TRBV12-4; maybe TRBD1 (6 bases). The CDR3 sequence is 13 residues long. Between the trimmed V and J ends, which lost 4 bases and 0 bases, there was a span of 6 bases. DNA of the CDR3: TGTGCCAGCAGTTCAGGGGTGAACACTGAAGCTTTCTTT. It encodes CASSSGVNTEAFF.

This clone was found once. The chain links TRBV5-1 to TRBJ1-5, with 11 bases identical to TRBD1. Germline CDR1 is SGHRS and CDR2 is YFSETQ. V was pared by 4 bases and J by 6 bases, with 6 bases of the junction left unmatched. The CDR3 extends over 15 amino acids. CDR3 sequence: CASSEGTGGFQPQHF. The CDR3 DNA follows: TGCGCCAGCAGCGAAGGGACAGGGGGATTTCAGCCCCAGCATTTT.

This rearrangement joins TRBV3-1 (or the pseudogene TRBV3-2) to TRBJ1-5; weak D call: TRBD1 (5 bases). This CDR3 comprises 18 residues. Germline CDR1 and CDR2: LGHDT and YNNKEL (reference sequence). Trimming took off 3 bases at V and 0 bases at J, with 18 bases between the two ends. This chain's CDR3 is CASSQSSGGSHSNQPQHF. Here the CDR3 DNA reads TGTGCCAGCAGCCAGTCTTCGGGGGGATCGCATAGCAATCAGCCCCAGCATTTT.

The rearrangement uses TRBV2 and TRBJ1-5; the match to TRBD1 covers 10 bases. The CDR3 contains 14 residues. V shed 6 bases, J shed 4 bases, and the junction held 3 bases outside the gene matches. Germline CDR1 reads SNHLY; CDR2 reads FYNNEI. CDR3 amino acids: CASRPGQGNQPQHF. The DNA for the CDR3 is TGTGCCAGCAGGCCGGGACAGGGGAATCAGCCCCAGCATTTT.

This chain uses TRBV19 with TRBJ1-3; tentatively, D is TRBD1 (5 bases). The CDR3 is made up of 15 amino acids. V was cut by 4 bases and J by 1 base, with 11 bases left in between. The germline CDR1 and CDR2 sequences are LNHDA and SQIVND (reference sequence). The CDR3 loop is CASSTPRGSGNTIYF. In nucleotides, the CDR3 is TGTGCCAGTAGTACCCCAAGGGGATCTGGAAACACCATATATTTT. The whole variable domain, remainder taken from reference TRBV19 and TRBJ1-3, is DGGITQSPKYLFRKEGQNVTLSCEQNLNHDAMYWYRQDPGQGLRLIYYSQIVNDFQKGDIAEGYSVSREKKESFPLTVTSAQKNPTAFYLCASSTPRGSGNTIYFGEGSWLTVV.

The J gene is TRBJ1-6, the V gene TRBV6-1, with unresolved D. This CDR3 comprises 15 residues. Germline V gene lookup returns CDR1 MNHNS and CDR2 SASEGT. Trimming pared 0 bases from V and 5 bases from J, leaving 8 bases between. CDR3 bases: TGTGCCAGCAGTGAAGCGACAATGAATAATTCACCCCTCCACTTT. This gives the protein CASSEATMNNSPLHF.

The DNA of the CDR3 is TGTGCCACGTCTACGAGCGCGGGAGGGACAGAGACCCAGTACTTC. Translating it yields CATSTSAGGTETQYF. The V gene is TRBV24-1, the J gene TRBJ2-5; 9 bases map to TRBD2. V lost 10 bases and J lost 4; bases outside the gene matches: 12. CDR3 length equals 15 residues. Germline CDR1 KGHDR, CDR2 SFDVKD.

V and J are TRBV5-1 and TRBJ2-1; 14 bases agree with TRBD2. This CDR3 is 15 amino acids long. Trimming removed 0 bases from V and 8 bases from J; junction bases left unmatched: 1. The V gene's germline CDR1 is SGHRS and CDR2 YFSETQ. The CDR3, as DNA: TGCGCCAGCAGCTTGGGACTAGCGGGAGGGGATGAGCAGTTCTTC. It codes for CASSLGLAGGDEQFF.

This clone has only a few counts. The chain uses TRBV30 and TRBJ1-1, with D perhaps matching TRBD1 (6 bases). The CDR3 runs 12 residues. CDR1 GTSNPN and CDR2 SVGIG come from the germline V gene (reference sequence). Deletions cut 4 bases from V and 6 bases from J, with 12 bases between. The CDR3 loop reads CAWTTGSPEAFF. The DNA of the CDR3 is TGTGCCTGGACGACAGGTTCCCCTGAAGCTTTCTTT.

The chain uses TRBV5-1 and TRBJ2-3; maybe TRBD2 (5 bases). The CDR3 consists of 14 residues. In germline, CDR1 is SGHRS, CDR2 YFSETQ. V dropped 0 bases and J dropped 5 bases, with 10 bases sitting between them. The CDR3 loop reads CASSLAVAGDTQYF. The CDR3 bases are TGCGCCAGCAGCTTGGCGGTTGCGGGAGATACGCAGTATTTT.

This clone occurred once. The chain recombines TRBV7-9 with TRBJ1-3; 8 bases line up with TRBD1. CDR3 length: 16 amino acids. The junction had 4 bases not matched to a gene; V was cut back by 3 bases and J by 0 bases. Germline V gives CDR1 SEHNR, CDR2 FQNEAQ (reference sequence). DNA of the CDR3: TGTGCCAGCAGCTTGGCAGGGGGCCGCTCTGGAAACACCATATATTTT. Its protein is CASSLAGGRSGNTIYF.